The 25 T cell receptor beta chains reported below all come from one sample, sequenced in a study of control samples from healthy donors and cancer patients. The table came from immunoSEQ multiplex PCR; TCRdb's copy has only in-frame clones and leaves some out. Of roughly 120,000 clones in the sample, 85% to 90% were seen once. The source material was PBMCs. Every receptor here comes from a woman aged 45 to 65 with colorectal cancer.

This clone was seen a single time. The chain combines TRBV11-3 with TRBJ1-3; D remains ambiguous. Germline values: CDR1 SGHNT, CDR2 YENEEA. Deletions cut 0 bases from V and 3 bases from J, with 3 bases between. CDR3 length: 13 residues. The CDR3 spells CASSLDLGNTIYF. In DNA form, the CDR3 reads TGTGCCAGCAGCTTAGATCTTGGAAACACCATATATTTT.

The chain combines TRBV28 with TRBJ1-4, with a tentative D call TRBD1 (5 bases). The CDR3 runs to 12 residues. The ends were cut back, 8 bases at V and 11 bases at J, with 15 bases in the middle. From germline, CDR1 is MDHEN and CDR2 SYDVKM. This CDR3 is CASALRGGKLFF. The CDR3 bases are TGTGCCAGCGCCTTGAGGGGAGGGAAACTGTTTTTT.

The CDR3 here is CASSPSGPSEKLFF. Written as DNA, the CDR3 is TGTGCCAGCAGTCCCTCGGGTCCATCGGAAAAACTGTTTTTT. This chain links TRBV27 with TRBJ1-4; no definite D call. The CDR3 spans 14 residues. Trimming removed 5 bases at V and 8 bases at J, with 15 bases between. CDR1 is MNHEY and CDR2 is SMNVEV in the germline V gene (reference sequence). The full variable domain, its missing parts supplied by reference TRBV27 and TRBJ1-4, is EAQVTQNPRYLITVTGKKLTVTCSQNMNHEYMSWYRQDPGLGLRQIYYSMNVEVTDKGDVPEGYKVSRKEKRNFPLILESPSPNQTSLYFCASSPSGPSEKLFFGSGTQLSVL.

The rearrangement links TRBV5-1 to TRBJ1-4, with D possibly being TRBD1 (6 bases). This CDR3 comprises 14 residues. Trimming removed 1 base from V and 2 bases from J, with 6 bases in between. Germline V CDR1 and CDR2: SGHRS, YFSETQ. The CDR3 DNA sequence: TGCGCCAGCAGCTTGCAGGGGACTAATGAAAAACTGTTTTTT. This translates into CASSLQGTNEKLFF. Full variable domain (missing parts from reference TRBV5-1 and TRBJ1-4): KAGVTQTPRYLIKTRGQQVTLSCSPISGHRSVSWYQQTPGQGLQFLFEYFSETQRNKGNFPGRFSGRQFSNSRSEMNVSTLELGDSALYLCASSLQGTNEKLFFGSGTQLSVL.

The chain combines TRBV24-1 with TRBJ2-1, with 9 bases fitting TRBD2. The CDR3 runs 16 residues. V shed 4 bases and J 3 bases; nucleotides not matched to a gene: 6. Germline V gene data show CDR1 as KGHDR and CDR2 as SFDVKD. CDR3 DNA: TGTGCCACCAGTGACCCTAGCGGGGAATTCTACAATGAGCAGTTCTTC. The encoded protein is CATSDPSGEFYNEQFF.

V gene TRBV7-8 combines with J gene TRBJ1-2; D not certain. Trimming removed 1 base at V and 5 bases at J, with 11 bases between. The CDR3 spans 14 residues. The germline V gene encodes CDR1 SGHVS and CDR2 FQNEAQ. CDR3 sequence: CASSLERGGYGYTF. Here the CDR3 DNA reads TGTGCCAGCAGCTTAGAGCGGGGTGGATATGGCTACACCTTC. Full variable domain (missing parts from reference TRBV7-8 and TRBJ1-2): GAGVSQSPRYKVAKRGQDVALRCDPISGHVSLFWYQQALGQGPEFLTYFQNEAQLDKSGLPSDRFFAERPEGSVSTLKIQRTQQEDSAVYLCASSLERGGYGYTFGSGTRLTVV.

V and J are TRBV2 and TRBJ1-3; TRBD1 might be the D (5 bases). The CDR3 has 18 amino acids. The germline V gene has CDR1 SNHLY and CDR2 FYNNEI. Trimming shortened V by 6 bases and J by 0 bases, and 21 bases separated the two germline ends. The CDR3 DNA follows: TGTGCCAGCAGGATCCCATGGGGCCGAGCTGACTCTGGAAACACCATATATTTT. It is translated as CASRIPWGRADSGNTIYF.

This sequence joins TRBV9 and TRBJ2-1; 10 nucleotides match TRBD2. The germline V gene has CDR1 SGDLS and CDR2 YYNGEE. Germline trimming cut 3 bases from V and 9 bases from J; bases unmatched to any gene: 6. The CDR3 has 14 amino acids. The CDR3 is CASSEAGGLGEQFF. The CDR3 bases are TGTGCCAGCAGCGAAGCGGGGGGGCTCGGTGAGCAGTTCTTC.

The chain uses TRBV11-1 and TRBJ1-3, with TRBD1 matching 10 bases. The CDR3 extends over 15 amino acids. V shed 11 bases, J shed 0 bases, and the junction held 7 bases outside the gene matches. Germline CDR1 reads SGHAT; CDR2 reads FQDESV (reference sequence). CDR3 amino acids: CAPRDRGSSGNTIYF. Written as DNA, the CDR3 is TGTGCCCCCCGGGACAGGGGAAGCTCTGGAAACACCATATATTTT. The whole variable domain, remainder taken from reference TRBV11-1 and TRBJ1-3, is EAEVAQSPRYKITEKSQAVAFWCDPISGHATLYWYRQILGQGPELLVQFQDESVVDDSQLPKDRFSAERLKGVDSTLKIQPAELGDSAMYLCAPRDRGSSGNTIYFGEGSWLTVV.

This clone was seen only once. This chain links TRBV7-8 with TRBJ2-1; possible D gene TRBD1, 6 bases. CDR3 size: 14 residues. V shed 1 base and J shed 11 bases, with 15 bases lying between them. Germline-derived CDR1 and CDR2 are SGHVS and FQNEAQ. The CDR3 spells CASSLGTGPMKQFF. The DNA for the CDR3 is TGTGCCAGCAGCTTAGGCACAGGGCCAATGAAGCAGTTCTTC. Filled out from reference TRBV7-8 and TRBJ2-1, the complete variable domain reads GAGVSQSPRYKVAKRGQDVALRCDPISGHVSLFWYQQALGQGPEFLTYFQNEAQLDKSGLPSDRFFAERPEGSVSTLKIQRTQQEDSAVYLCASSLGTGPMKQFFGPGTRLTVL.

The chain recombines TRBV7-9 with TRBJ2-3, with 7 bases identical to TRBD2. Germline V lookup: CDR1 SEHNR, CDR2 FQNEAQ (reference sequence). The ends lost 5 bases at V and 0 bases at J; junction bases unmatched: 5. The CDR3 covers 15 residues. The CDR3 reads CASSGAGSSTDTQYF. DNA of the CDR3: TGTGCCAGCAGCGGAGCGGGGTCGAGCACAGATACGCAGTATTTT.

A few counts support this clone. The CDR3 reads CASSLTVTSSGANVLTF. For the CDR3, the DNA is TGCGCCAGCAGCTTGACAGTAACCAGCTCTGGGGCCAACGTCCTGACTTTC. The rearrangement uses TRBV5-1 and TRBJ2-6; no clear D. The germline V gene has CDR1 SGHRS and CDR2 YFSETQ. V dropped 1 base and J dropped 0 bases, with 11 bases sitting between them. The CDR3 is made up of 17 amino acids. The whole variable domain, remainder taken from reference TRBV5-1 and TRBJ2-6, is KAGVTQTPRYLIKTRGQQVTLSCSPISGHRSVSWYQQTPGQGLQFLFEYFSETQRNKGNFPGRFSGRQFSNSRSEMNVSTLELGDSALYLCASSLTVTSSGANVLTFGAGSRLTVL.

This sequence joins TRBV7-9 and TRBJ1-6; 7 bases agree with TRBD1. With 8 bases clipped from V and 7 bases from J, the junction kept 11 bases outside the gene matches. The length of the CDR3 is 15 residues. Germline assignment: CDR1 SEHNR and CDR2 FQNEAQ (reference sequence). The CDR3: CASGQLGTVNSPLHF. CDR3 bases: TGTGCCAGCGGCCAACTCGGGACAGTCAATTCACCCCTCCACTTT.

The chain combines TRBV7-3 with TRBJ2-1; possible D gene TRBD2, 5 bases. The CDR3 sequence is 13 residues long. The germline V gene has CDR1 SGHTA and CDR2 FQGTGA. V was clipped by 2 bases and J by 9 bases, with 11 bases between them. CDR3 nucleotides: TGTGCCAGCAGCTTATCGCGGAGGAGTGAGCAGTTCTTC. The encoded protein is CASSLSRRSEQFF.

CDR3 region: CASSGAGDTEAFF. The DNA for the CDR3 is TGTGCCAGCTCGGGGGCTGGGGACACTGAAGCTTTCTTT. The chain is built from TRBV18 and TRBJ1-1; tentative D call: TRBD1 (6 bases). The CDR3 totals 13 residues. Germline values: CDR1 KGHSH, CDR2 LQKENI. V dropped 6 bases and J dropped 3 bases, with 11 bases sitting between them.

The chain recombines TRBV6-5 with TRBJ1-5, with D uncertain. The CDR3 length is 14 residues. V lost 5 bases and J 2 bases, leaving 10 bases between the germline ends. Germline V gene sequence: CDR1 MNHEY, CDR2 SVGAGI. Here the CDR3 reads CASSPRTGNQPQHF. CDR3 DNA: TGTGCCAGCAGTCCACGGACGGGCAATCAGCCCCAGCATTTT.

This chain links TRBV20-1 with TRBJ2-5; D possibly uses TRBD1 or TRBD2 (6 bases each). The V end lost 7 bases, the J end lost 4 bases, and 10 bases lay between the germline ends. This CDR3 has 11 amino acids. Germline V gene data show CDR1 as DFQATT and CDR2 as SNEGSKA (reference sequence). CDR3 loop: CSVGGGETQYF. CDR3 coding DNA: TGCAGTGTAGGGGGAGGAGAGACCCAGTACTTC.

As DNA, the CDR3 is TGTGCCAGCAGTTTATATCGGGTTGGGTGGCAGTTCTTC. Its protein is CASSLYRVGWQFF. The chain recombines TRBV28 with TRBJ2-1, with no clear D. V shed 1 base and J shed 12 bases, with 13 bases lying between them. The CDR3 loop spans 13 amino acids. Per the germline V gene, CDR1 is MDHEN and CDR2 is SYDVKM.

CDR3 nucleotide sequence: TGTGCCAGCAGCCCGGGACAGGGGGTTAGTACAGATACGCAGTATTTT. This encodes CASSPGQGVSTDTQYF. The chain couples TRBV7-9 to TRBJ2-3; 11 bases align to TRBD1. Germline V lookup: CDR1 SEHNR, CDR2 FQNEAQ (reference sequence). This CDR3 has 16 amino acids. V lost 5 bases, J lost 3 bases, and 7 bases stayed unmatched. Full variable domain (remainder filled in from reference TRBV7-9 and TRBJ2-3): DTGVSQNPRHKITKRGQNVTFRCDPISEHNRLYWYRQTLGQGPEFLTYFQNEAQLEKSRLLSDRFSAERPKGSFSTLEIQRTEQGDSAMYLCASSPGQGVSTDTQYFGPGTRLTVL.

This chain links TRBV6-5 with TRBJ2-1; TRBD1 might be the D (6 bases). Trimming took 8 bases from V and 5 from J, leaving 10 bases between them. This CDR3 comprises 12 residues. Germline V gives CDR1 MNHEY, CDR2 SVGAGI. CDR3: CASEDRNNEQFF. The CDR3, as DNA: TGTGCCAGCGAGGACAGAAACAATGAGCAGTTCTTC.

The gene calls are TRBV6-6 and TRBJ1-2; 9 bases align to TRBD1. This CDR3 is built from 14 residues. CDR1 MNHNY and CDR2 SVGAGI come from the germline V gene (reference sequence). V was clipped by 2 bases and J by 8 bases; unmatched bases: 6. CDR3 residues: CASSYEQGAGGYTF. The CDR3 bases are TGTGCCAGCAGTTACGAACAGGGGGCTGGCGGCTACACCTTC.

The chain recombines TRBV18 with TRBJ1-2, with 10 bases lining up with TRBD1. The CDR3 loop spans 13 amino acids. The germline V gene encodes CDR1 KGHSH and CDR2 LQKENI. The ends lost 3 bases at V and 6 bases at J; junction bases unmatched: 1. CDR3 nucleotide sequence: TGTGCCAGCTCACCGGGACAGGGGCATGGCTACACCTTC. This codes for CASSPGQGHGYTF.

The CDR3 sequence: CASSRHGGRGETQYF. The CDR3 DNA is TGTGCCAGCAGCCGCCACGGGGGGCGGGGAGAGACCCAGTACTTC. The gene calls are TRBV7-2 and TRBJ2-5, with a tentative D call TRBD2 (7 bases). The germline V gene has CDR1 SGHTA and CDR2 FQGNSA. The CDR3 totals 15 residues. V was clipped by 5 bases and J by 4 bases, with 17 bases between them.

This clone is a singleton in its sample. The chain combines TRBV25-1 with TRBJ1-1; D not resolved. With 3 bases removed from V and 0 bases from J, the gap between germline ends came to 8 bases. The CDR3 has 14 residues. Germline V gene sequence: CDR1 MGHDK, CDR2 SYGVNS. In nucleotides, the CDR3 is TGTGCCAGCAGTGAGGGAGGATTGAACACTGAAGCTTTCTTT. This sequence encodes CASSEGGLNTEAFF.

The chain carries TRBV30 and TRBJ2-5; 7 positions match TRBD2. Looked up from germline, CDR1 is GTSNPN and CDR2 is SVGIG (reference sequence). The junction had 6 bases not matched to a gene; V was cut back by 4 bases and J by 1 base. The CDR3 runs 14 residues. The CDR3 DNA is TGTGCCTGGACCACCGGGGGGTCCCAAGAGACCCAGTACTTC. Translation gives CAWTTGGSQETQYF.